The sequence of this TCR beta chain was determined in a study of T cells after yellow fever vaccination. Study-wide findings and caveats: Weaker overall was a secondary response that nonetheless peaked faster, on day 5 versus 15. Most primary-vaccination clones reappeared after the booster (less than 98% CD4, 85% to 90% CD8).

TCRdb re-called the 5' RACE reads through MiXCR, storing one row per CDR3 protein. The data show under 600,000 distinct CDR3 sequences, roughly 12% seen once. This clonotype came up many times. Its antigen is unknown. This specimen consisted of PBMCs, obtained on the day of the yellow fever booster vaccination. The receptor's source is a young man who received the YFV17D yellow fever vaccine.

The DNA for the CDR3 is TGTGCCAGCAGTTACTCGGCTGACCAAGAGACCCAGTACTTC. Protein sequence: CASSYSADQETQYF. This sequence joins TRBV6-5 and TRBJ2-5; D uncertain. V was cut by 0 bases and J by 0 bases, with 5 bases left in between. CDR1 and CDR2 (germline): MNHEY, SVGAGI. This CDR3 region has 14 residues.